This T cell receptor beta chain was obtained from a study of T cell changes during pregnancy in multiple sclerosis. The assay was immunoSEQ multiplex PCR, and TCRdb's table has in-frame clones only and misses some. In the table there are some 30,000 clones, around 89% of which are singletons. The V gene's germline CDR1 is SGDLS and CDR2 YYNGEE. Trimming took 4 bases from V and 0 from J; bases not matched to a gene: 7. This CDR3 spans 15 amino acids. This specimen consisted of CD8+ T cells from peripheral blood mononuclear cells, obtained in the second trimester of pregnancy. This clonotype originated in a female donor with multiple sclerosis, enrolled in a pregnancy study. The rearrangement links TRBV9 to TRBJ2-7; 7 positions match TRBD2. The CDR3 here is CASSPSGTSSYEQYF. CDR3 coding DNA: TGTGCCAGCAGCCCTAGCGGAACTTCCTCCTACGAGCAGTACTTC.